Each of the 32 T cell receptor beta chains below was sequenced from the same sample in a study of CD8 T cells in ankylosing spondylitis. Broader study findings: Seemingly characteristic of ankylosing spondylitis blood was a TCR beta motif consisting of about 8 highly homologous variants.

No cognate antigen is known for these TCRs. TCRdb re-called the 5' RACE reads through MiXCR, storing one row per CDR3 protein. The sample includes about 500,000 distinct CDR3 sequences, roughly 5.2% of them seen just once. The specimen sequenced was blood, either unsorted or a sorted T cell fraction (not recorded which). The receptors derive from a male donor with ankylosing spondylitis.

This clonotype was seen ten or more times. This chain connects TRBV7-9 to TRBJ2-3, with D perhaps matching TRBD1 or TRBD2 (6 bases each). The CDR3 covers 17 residues. Germline values: CDR1 SEHNR, CDR2 FQNEAQ (reference sequence). V lost 5 bases and J lost 3, with 21 bases in between. The CDR3 DNA reads TGTGCCAGCAGCCCACGGGGCAGGGGAGGTTGGACAGATACGCAGTATTTT. Protein sequence: CASSPRGRGGWTDTQYF.

This clonotype has a count of ten or more. The genes are TRBV5-1 and TRBJ1-1; tentatively, D is TRBD1 (6 bases). The CDR3 contains 13 residues. Between the trimmed V and J ends, which lost 4 bases and 6 bases, there was a span of 13 bases. CDR1 and CDR2 (germline): SGHRS, YFSETQ. CDR3 residues: CASSGDIGSEAFF. The CDR3 DNA reads as TGCGCCAGCAGCGGGGACATCGGATCTGAAGCTTTCTTT.

This clonotype appeared many times. J is TRBJ1-2 and V is TRBV4-3; D uncertain. Germline lookup yields CDR1 LGHNA and CDR2 YSLEER. There are 16 residues in the CDR3. The germline V and J ends were trimmed by 1 base and 0 bases, with 12 bases remaining between them. Here the CDR3 DNA reads TGCGCCAGCAGCCAAGTGGGTTTAGGGTCTAACTATGGCTACACCTTC. This gives the protein CASSQVGLGSNYGYTF.

This clonotype came up many times. The chain recombines TRBV7-9 with TRBJ2-2; D is perhaps TRBD1 (6 bases). This CDR3 is 15 amino acids long. The germline V gene encodes CDR1 SEHNR and CDR2 FQNEAQ (reference sequence). Trimming pared 2 bases from V and 6 bases from J, leaving 13 bases between. CDR3: CASSLYREGAGELFF. Here the CDR3 DNA reads TGTGCCAGCAGCTTATACAGGGAAGGCGCCGGGGAGCTGTTTTTT.

The CDR3 DNA reads TGTGCCAGCAGTTTAGCGCCAGGGAATTCACCCCTCCACTTT. It translates to CASSLAPGNSPLHF. The V and J genes are TRBV12-3 or TRBV12-4 and TRBJ1-6, with a weak D call TRBD1 (5 bases). The CDR3 consists of 14 residues. Trimming removed 0 bases at V and 7 bases at J, with 7 bases between.

This clonotype was picked up many times. The chain couples TRBV28 to TRBJ2-7, with no clear D. V shed 3 bases and J shed 6 bases, with 6 bases lying between them. The length of the CDR3 is 11 residues. Germline V CDR1 and CDR2: MDHEN, SYDVKM. CDR3 DNA sequence: TGTGCCAGCAGTTTGAACGGCGAGCAGTACTTC. This gives the protein CASSLNGEQYF.

Ten or more counts support this clonotype. The chain is built from TRBV7-2 and TRBJ2-3; TRBD2 agrees at 7 bases. The trim removed 6 bases at V and 4 bases at J, leaving 13 bases unmatched. The germline V gene encodes CDR1 SGHTA and CDR2 FQGNSA. CDR3 size: 16 residues. The DNA of the CDR3 is TGTGCCAGCAGTACCACTAGCGCGCTCAGGGCAGATACGCAGTATTTT. Its protein product is CASSTTSALRADTQYF. Filled out from reference TRBV7-2 and TRBJ2-3, the complete variable domain reads GAGVSQSPSNKVTEKGKDVELRCDPISGHTALYWYRQSLGQGLEFLIYFQGNSAPDKSGLPSDRFSAERTGGSVSTLTIQRTQQEDSAVYLCASSTTSALRADTQYFGPGTRLTVL.

This clonotype was seen many times. The chain combines TRBV6-1 with TRBJ1-6; D is unclear. Looked up from germline, CDR1 is MNHNS and CDR2 is SASEGT. This CDR3 contains 13 residues. The germline V and J ends were trimmed by 2 bases and 7 bases, with 6 bases remaining between them. CDR3: CASSEQQNSPLHF. The CDR3 DNA reads as TGTGCCAGCAGTGAACAGCAAAATTCACCCCTCCACTTT.

The chain is built from TRBV5-1 and TRBJ2-2; D possibly corresponds to TRBD1 (6 bases). The CDR3 runs 16 residues. CDR1 and CDR2 (germline): SGHRS, YFSETQ. V gave up 1 base and J gave up 3 bases, with 13 bases separating them. CDR3 sequence: CASSLTAQGDTGELFF. In DNA form, the CDR3 reads TGCGCCAGCAGCTTGACTGCACAGGGCGACACCGGGGAGCTGTTTTTT.

This clonotype appeared many times. J is TRBJ2-2 and V is TRBV7-2; D is possibly TRBD2 (5 bases). V lost 3 bases and J lost 7, with 9 bases in between. This CDR3 comprises 13 residues. Per germline, CDR1 SGHTA and CDR2 FQGNSA. CDR3: CASSFSAGGELFF. For the CDR3, the DNA is TGTGCCAGCAGCTTTTCGGCGGGCGGGGAGCTGTTTTTT.

This clonotype was counted ten times or more. The chain couples TRBV12-3 or TRBV12-4 to TRBJ2-7, with 7 bases that match TRBD1. V gave up 6 bases and J gave up 1 base; unmatched junction bases: 3. CDR3 length equals 13 residues. The DNA for the CDR3 is TGTGCCAGCAGCCGGGGACAGTCCTACGAGCAGTACTTC. Its protein is CASSRGQSYEQYF.

This clonotype was recorded a few times. The rearrangement joins TRBV7-2 to TRBJ2-1; TRBD2 aligns across 9 bases. This CDR3 is built from 13 residues. Per germline, CDR1 SGHTA and CDR2 FQGNSA. V was clipped by 5 bases and J by 10 bases; unmatched bases: 6. CDR3 sequence reads: CASSAGLAREQFF. CDR3 DNA sequence: TGTGCCAGCAGCGCAGGACTAGCGAGGGAGCAGTTCTTC.

This rearrangement joins TRBV20-1 to TRBJ2-3; 12 bases are a match to TRBD2. V trimming: 4 bases; J trimming: 4 bases; junction bases outside the gene matches: 6. The CDR3 spans 15 residues. Germline lookup yields CDR1 DFQATT and CDR2 SNEGSKA (reference sequence). For the CDR3, the DNA is TGCAGTGCTATCCTAGCGGGAGGGAGGGCAGATACGCAGTATTTT. This sequence encodes CSAILAGGRADTQYF.

This clonotype was detected many times. The chain joins TRBV28 to TRBJ1-2; D possibly corresponds to TRBD1 (6 bases). This CDR3 has 16 residues. Per the germline V gene, CDR1 is MDHEN and CDR2 is SYDVKM. V lost 4 bases and J 8 bases, leaving 23 bases between the germline ends. The CDR3, as DNA: TGTGCCAGCAGTTCCGACTATCTGTCGGGGGCGGGAGGCTACACCTTC. It encodes CASSSDYLSGAGGYTF.

The table lists this clonotype with many counts. The chain couples TRBV7-2 to TRBJ2-2, with D possibly matching TRBD1 (6 bases). Trimming shortened V by 4 bases and J by 1 base, and 13 bases separated the two germline ends. Germline V gene data show CDR1 as SGHTA and CDR2 as FQGNSA. CDR3 length: 16 amino acids. The CDR3 coding sequence is TGTGCCAGCAGCTATTACAGGGACCTGAACACCGGGGAGCTGTTTTTT. This gives the protein CASSYYRDLNTGELFF.

This clonotype was recorded at least ten times. This sequence joins TRBV6-4 and TRBJ2-7; no reliable D call. The germline gives CDR1 MRHNA, CDR2 SNTAGT. This CDR3 region has 13 residues. Trimming left V 0 bases short and J 9 bases short, with 12 bases between. The CDR3 coding sequence is TGTGCCAGCAGTGACTCGCCGCTCGCAGTGCAGTACTTC. Protein: CASSDSPLAVQYF.

This clonotype was seen many times. J is TRBJ2-7 and V is TRBV20-1, with TRBD1 matching over 9 bases. Germline loops: CDR1 DFQATT, CDR2 SNEGSKA (reference sequence). The CDR3 covers 15 residues. The trim removed 0 bases at V and 4 bases at J, leaving 7 bases unmatched. CDR3 protein: CSARDTAQGAYEQYF. The CDR3 DNA is TGCAGTGCTAGAGATACGGCACAGGGGGCTTACGAGCAGTACTTC.

The chain links TRBV2 to TRBJ2-7, with 8 bases identical to TRBD2. Germline lookup yields CDR1 SNHLY and CDR2 FYNNEI. This CDR3 has 16 amino acids. After removal of 5 bases from V and 1 base from J, the junction contained 10 bases not matched to a gene. The CDR3 spells CASSLRGGFTSYEQYF. Written as DNA, the CDR3 is TGTGCCAGCAGTCTCCGGGGGGGCTTTACTTCCTACGAGCAGTACTTC.

This clonotype was counted many times. The rearrangement joins TRBV20-1 to TRBJ2-7; D is perhaps TRBD1 (6 bases). V was trimmed by 6 bases and J by 5 bases, leaving 17 bases between them. This CDR3 is 13 amino acids long. Germline CDR1 DFQATT, CDR2 SNEGSKA (reference sequence). CDR3 DNA sequence: TGCAGTGCCCCGACCCAGGGGTCCAACGAGCAGTACTTC. This translates into CSAPTQGSNEQYF.

This clonotype was observed at least ten times. The rearrangement joins TRBV10-3 to TRBJ2-7, with 10 nucleotides matching TRBD2. In germline, CDR1 is ENHRY, CDR2 SYGVKD. The CDR3 loop spans 13 amino acids. V dropped 7 bases and J dropped 3; count of bases not matched to a gene: 3. The CDR3 loop is CAIKGLAVYEQYF. As DNA, the CDR3 is TGTGCCATCAAAGGACTAGCGGTCTACGAGCAGTACTTC.

Many counts were recorded for this clonotype. V is TRBV7-2 and J is TRBJ2-5, with 7 bases fitting TRBD2. CDR1 is SGHTA and CDR2 is FQGNSA in the germline V gene. J gave up 5 bases and V 5 bases, and 14 bases lay outside the gene matches. This CDR3 contains 16 residues. The chain's CDR3 is CASSPRLAGMGETQYF. CDR3 in DNA: TGTGCCAGCAGCCCTCGACTAGCAGGGATGGGGGAGACCCAGTACTTC.

The chain joins TRBV15 to TRBJ2-6; no reliable D call. V lost 7 bases and J 3 bases, leaving 10 bases between the germline ends. There are 14 residues in the CDR3. Germline assignment: CDR1 LNHNV and CDR2 YYDKDF (reference sequence). The CDR3, as DNA: TGTGCCACCAACACGGCCGGTGGGGCCAACGTCCTGACTTTC. It encodes CATNTAGGANVLTF.

This clonotype has at least ten counts. The chain carries TRBV20-1 and TRBJ2-2; 7 nucleotides agree with TRBD2. The CDR3 totals 15 residues. In germline, CDR1 is DFQATT, CDR2 SNEGSKA (reference sequence). The V gene end was trimmed by 2 bases and the J gene end by 3 bases; junction bases not matched to a gene: 6. This CDR3 reads CSARPPGRDTGELFF. In DNA form, the CDR3 reads TGCAGTGCTAGACCCCCGGGGAGGGACACCGGGGAGCTGTTTTTT.

This chain uses TRBV3-1 with TRBJ2-3; TRBD1 aligns across 7 bases. The CDR3 sequence is 16 residues long. Trimming at V came to 3 bases and at J to 5 bases, leaving 11 bases not matched to a gene. Germline values: CDR1 LGHDT, CDR2 YNNKEL (reference sequence). The CDR3: CASSQAEGGAEDTQYF. CDR3 nucleotide sequence: TGTGCCAGCAGCCAGGCAGAAGGGGGCGCGGAAGATACGCAGTATTTT.

There are many counts of this clonotype. V usage is TRBV10-2 and J usage is TRBJ2-1, with D unresolved. V was clipped by 8 bases and J by 1 base, with 12 bases between them. Germline values: CDR1 WSHSY, CDR2 SAAADI. The CDR3 extends over 14 amino acids. Here the CDR3 DNA reads TGCGCCAGCTCTCCCCAAGGGTCCTACAATGAGCAGTTCTTC. Its protein is CASSPQGSYNEQFF.

A few counts support this clonotype. The V and J genes are TRBV5-1 and TRBJ2-1; D uncertain. Trimming removed 0 bases from V and 8 bases from J, with 15 bases in between. Germline CDR1 reads SGHRS; CDR2 reads YFSETQ. The CDR3 sequence is 15 residues long. The CDR3 loop is CASSLVNHARDEQFF. CDR3 nucleotide sequence: TGCGCCAGCAGCTTGGTCAACCACGCGCGAGATGAGCAGTTCTTC. The full variable domain, in which reference TRBV5-1 and TRBJ2-1 provide the parts outside the CDR3, is KAGVTQTPRYLIKTRGQQVTLSCSPISGHRSVSWYQQTPGQGLQFLFEYFSETQRNKGNFPGRFSGRQFSNSRSEMNVSTLELGDSALYLCASSLVNHARDEQFFGPGTRLTVL.

This clonotype has a count of ten or more. This could be a read error, since a much larger clone is one nucleotide away. The chain recombines TRBV20-1 with TRBJ2-2; D gene ambiguous. The CDR3 extends over 13 amino acids. Trimming removed 3 bases at V and 0 bases at J, with 5 bases between. In germline, CDR1 is DFQATT, CDR2 SNEGSKA (reference sequence). CDR3 protein: CSARKTNTGELFF. The CDR3 DNA follows: TGCAGTGCTAGGAAAACGAACACCGGGGAGCTGTTTTTT.

In its sample, this clonotype was seen many times. This sequence joins TRBV5-1 and TRBJ1-1; 7 bases are a match to TRBD1. Germline-derived CDR1 and CDR2 are SGHRS and YFSETQ. The J segment lost 4 bases and the V segment lost 5 bases, leaving 5 bases of the junction unmatched. The CDR3 spans 13 residues. The CDR3 DNA reads as TGCGCCAGCAGAGGACAGGAGACCACTGAAGCTTTCTTT. Amino acid sequence: CASRGQETTEAFF.

This clonotype was picked up many times. The chain uses TRBV21-1 and TRBJ1-2; no check of the table's D call, TRBD1, against the DNA was made. TRBV21-1 is classified as a pseudogene. The CDR3 is 15 amino acids. CDR3 bases: TGTGCCAGCTGTTGTGGGCCGACAGATCACGATGGCTACACCTTC. It translates to CASCCGPTDHDGYTF.

At least ten counts were recorded for this clonotype. In DNA, the CDR3 is TGTGCCTCCCAGCGGGAGTCAACGTACAATGAGCAGTTCTTC. Encoded protein: CASQRESTYNEQFF. This sequence joins TRBV10-3 and TRBJ2-1, with 8 nucleotides matching TRBD2. The V segment lost 11 bases and the J segment 4 bases; nucleotides outside the gene matches: 10. The germline CDR1 and CDR2 sequences are ENHRY and SYGVKD. The CDR3 runs 14 residues.

In this sample, this clonotype turned up many times. The chain uses TRBV20-1 and TRBJ2-1, with D perhaps matching TRBD2 (6 bases). This CDR3 spans 16 amino acids. With 0 bases removed from V and 4 bases from J, the gap between germline ends came to 16 bases. Germline V gives CDR1 DFQATT, CDR2 SNEGSKA (reference sequence). The CDR3 spells CSARDWGEVTYNEQFF. For the CDR3, the DNA is TGCAGTGCTAGAGATTGGGGGGAGGTAACTTACAATGAGCAGTTCTTC.

The sample holds many counts of this clonotype. This chain uses TRBV9 with TRBJ2-1; D may correspond to TRBD1 or TRBD2 (5 bases each). V lost 2 bases to trimming and J lost 9 bases, with 12 bases between them. The length of the CDR3 is 13 residues. The germline CDR1 and CDR2 sequences are SGDLS and YYNGEE. The CDR3 loop reads CASSVGAHTEQFF. CDR3 sequence (DNA): TGTGCCAGCAGCGTCGGGGCCCACACTGAGCAGTTCTTC.